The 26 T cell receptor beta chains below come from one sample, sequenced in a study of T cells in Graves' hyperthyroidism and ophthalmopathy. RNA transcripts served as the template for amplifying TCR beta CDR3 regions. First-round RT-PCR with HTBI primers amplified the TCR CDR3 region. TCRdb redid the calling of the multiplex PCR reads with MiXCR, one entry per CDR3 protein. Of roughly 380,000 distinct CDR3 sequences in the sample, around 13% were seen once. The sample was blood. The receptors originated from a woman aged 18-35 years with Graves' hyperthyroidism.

CDR3 protein: CASSPARAHVSSYNSPLHF. The CDR3 DNA reads as TGTGCCAGCAGCCCGGCCCGGGCCCATGTGAGCTCCTATAATTCACCCCTCCACTTT. J is TRBJ1-6 and V is TRBV7-2; no clear D. The V end lost 5 bases, the J end lost 0 bases, and 20 bases lay between the germline ends. CDR3 length: 19 residues. Germline V gives CDR1 SGHTA, CDR2 FQGNSA.

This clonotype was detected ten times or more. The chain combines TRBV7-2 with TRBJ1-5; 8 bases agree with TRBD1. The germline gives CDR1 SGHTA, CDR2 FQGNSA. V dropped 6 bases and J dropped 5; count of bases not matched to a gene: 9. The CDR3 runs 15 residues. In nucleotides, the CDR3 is TGTGCCAGCAGTGAAACAGGGGGACGAGATCAGCCCCAGCATTTT. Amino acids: CASSETGGRDQPQHF. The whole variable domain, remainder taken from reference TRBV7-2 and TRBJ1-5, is GAGVSQSPSNKVTEKGKDVELRCDPISGHTALYWYRQSLGQGLEFLIYFQGNSAPDKSGLPSDRFSAERTGGSVSTLTIQRTQQEDSAVYLCASSETGGRDQPQHFGDGTRLSIL.

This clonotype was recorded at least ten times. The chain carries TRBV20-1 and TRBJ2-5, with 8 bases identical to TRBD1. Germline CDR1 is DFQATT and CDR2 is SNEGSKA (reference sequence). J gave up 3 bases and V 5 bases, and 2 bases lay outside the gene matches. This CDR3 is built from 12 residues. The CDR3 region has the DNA TGCAGTGCTGCGACAGGGGAAGAGACCCAGTACTTC. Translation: CSAATGEETQYF.

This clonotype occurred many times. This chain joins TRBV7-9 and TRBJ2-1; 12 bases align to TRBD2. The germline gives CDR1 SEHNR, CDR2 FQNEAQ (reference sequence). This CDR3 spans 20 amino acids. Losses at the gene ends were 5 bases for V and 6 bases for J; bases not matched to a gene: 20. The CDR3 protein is CASSPPLASGRAWGGNEQFF. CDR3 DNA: TGTGCCAGCAGCCCCCCTTTAGCTAGCGGGAGGGCCTGGGGAGGCAATGAGCAGTTCTTC.

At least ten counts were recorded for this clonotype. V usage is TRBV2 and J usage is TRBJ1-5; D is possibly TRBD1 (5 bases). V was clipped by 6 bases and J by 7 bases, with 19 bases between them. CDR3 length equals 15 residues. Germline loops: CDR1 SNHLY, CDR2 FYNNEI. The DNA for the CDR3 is TGTGCCAGCAGGGGTGGCGCAGGGCGAGGGCAGCCCCAGCATTTT. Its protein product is CASRGGAGRGQPQHF.

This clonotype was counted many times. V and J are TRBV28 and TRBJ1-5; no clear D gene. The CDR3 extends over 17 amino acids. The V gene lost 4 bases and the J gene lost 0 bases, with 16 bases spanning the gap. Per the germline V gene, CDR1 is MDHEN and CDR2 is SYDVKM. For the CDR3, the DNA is TGTGCCAGCAGTTCGATCTTACAAGGGCGTAGCAATCAGCCCCAGCATTTT. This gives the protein CASSSILQGRSNQPQHF.

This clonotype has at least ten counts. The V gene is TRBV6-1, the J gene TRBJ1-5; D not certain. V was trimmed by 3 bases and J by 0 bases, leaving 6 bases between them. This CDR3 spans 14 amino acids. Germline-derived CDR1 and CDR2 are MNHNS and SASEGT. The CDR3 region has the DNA TGTGCCAGCAGTGAGGGGAGTAGCAATCAGCCCCAGCATTTT. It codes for CASSEGSSNQPQHF.

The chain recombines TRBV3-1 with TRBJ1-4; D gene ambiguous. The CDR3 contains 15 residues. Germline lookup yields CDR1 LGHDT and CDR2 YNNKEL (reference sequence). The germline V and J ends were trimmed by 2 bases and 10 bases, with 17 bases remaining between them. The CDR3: CASSQPGSVSGKLFF. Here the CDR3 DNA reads TGTGCCAGCAGCCAACCGGGCAGTGTATCGGGAAAACTGTTTTTT.

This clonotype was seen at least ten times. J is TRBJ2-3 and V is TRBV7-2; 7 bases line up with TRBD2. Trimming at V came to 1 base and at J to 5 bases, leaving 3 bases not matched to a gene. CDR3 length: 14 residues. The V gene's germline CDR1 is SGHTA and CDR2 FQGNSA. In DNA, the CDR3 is TGTGCCAGCAGCTTAGATGGGGGGGAAGATACGCAGTATTTT. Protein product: CASSLDGGEDTQYF.

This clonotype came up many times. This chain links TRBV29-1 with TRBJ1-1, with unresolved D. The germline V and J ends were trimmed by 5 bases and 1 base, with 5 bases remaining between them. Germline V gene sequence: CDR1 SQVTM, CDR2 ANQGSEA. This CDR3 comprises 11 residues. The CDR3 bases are TGCAGCGTTCGGGGGAACACTGAAGCTTTCTTT. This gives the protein CSVRGNTEAFF.

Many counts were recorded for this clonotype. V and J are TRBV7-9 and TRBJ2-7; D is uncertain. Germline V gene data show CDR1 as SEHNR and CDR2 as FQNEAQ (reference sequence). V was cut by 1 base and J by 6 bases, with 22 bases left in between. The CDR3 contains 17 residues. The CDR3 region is CASSLDRPGARTGEQYF. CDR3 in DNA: TGTGCCAGCAGCTTAGATCGTCCAGGCGCCCGAACGGGCGAGCAGTACTTC.

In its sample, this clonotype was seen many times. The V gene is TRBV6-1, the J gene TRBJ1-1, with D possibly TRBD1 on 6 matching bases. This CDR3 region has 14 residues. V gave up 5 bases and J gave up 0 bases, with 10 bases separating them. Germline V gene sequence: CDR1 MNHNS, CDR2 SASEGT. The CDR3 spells CASSQTGVNTEAFF. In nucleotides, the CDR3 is TGTGCCAGCAGTCAGACAGGTGTGAACACTGAAGCTTTCTTT.

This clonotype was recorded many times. This chain's CDR3 is CASSPGTGQSEQYF. In DNA form, the CDR3 reads TGTGCCAGCAGTCCAGGGACAGGCCAAAGCGAGCAGTACTTC. This sequence joins TRBV28 and TRBJ2-7; TRBD1 agrees at 8 bases. The V segment lost 5 bases and the J segment 6 bases; nucleotides outside the gene matches: 9. The CDR3 extends over 14 amino acids. Germline V gene sequence: CDR1 MDHEN, CDR2 SYDVKM.

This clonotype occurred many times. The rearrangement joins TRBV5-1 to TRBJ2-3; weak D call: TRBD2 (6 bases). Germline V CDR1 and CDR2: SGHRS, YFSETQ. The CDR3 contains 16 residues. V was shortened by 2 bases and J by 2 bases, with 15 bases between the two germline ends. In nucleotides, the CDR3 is TGCGCCAGCAGCTTAAACTTAGCGGTAACCACAGATACGCAGTATTTT. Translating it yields CASSLNLAVTTDTQYF.

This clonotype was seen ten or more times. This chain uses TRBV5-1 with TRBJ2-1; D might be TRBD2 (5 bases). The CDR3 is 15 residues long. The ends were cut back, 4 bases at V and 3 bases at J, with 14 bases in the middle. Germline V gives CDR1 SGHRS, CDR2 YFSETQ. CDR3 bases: TGCGCCAGCAGCCAAACCACTAGTCACTACAATGAGCAGTTCTTC. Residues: CASSQTTSHYNEQFF.

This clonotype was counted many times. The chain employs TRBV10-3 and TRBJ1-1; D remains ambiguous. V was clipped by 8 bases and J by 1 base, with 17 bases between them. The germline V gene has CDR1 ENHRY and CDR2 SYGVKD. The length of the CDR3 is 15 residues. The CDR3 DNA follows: TGTGCCATCTCGAAAGGAACAAATACGAACACTGAAGCTTTCTTT. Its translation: CAISKGTNTNTEAFF.

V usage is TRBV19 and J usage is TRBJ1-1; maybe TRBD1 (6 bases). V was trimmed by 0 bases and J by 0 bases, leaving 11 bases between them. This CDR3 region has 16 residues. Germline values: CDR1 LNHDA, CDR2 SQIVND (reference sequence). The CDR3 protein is CASSIDPGAMNTEAFF. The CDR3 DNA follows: TGTGCCAGTAGTATAGACCCAGGGGCGATGAACACTGAAGCTTTCTTT.

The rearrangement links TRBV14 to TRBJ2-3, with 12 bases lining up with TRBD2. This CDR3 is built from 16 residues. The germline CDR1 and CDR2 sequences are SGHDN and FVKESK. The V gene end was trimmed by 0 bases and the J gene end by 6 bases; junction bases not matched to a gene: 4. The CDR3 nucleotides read TGTGCCAGCAGCCAAGAACGACTAGCGGGAGAGGATACGCAGTATTTT. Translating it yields CASSQERLAGEDTQYF.

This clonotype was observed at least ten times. The CDR3 DNA reads as TGTGCCAGCAGCCCGGGACAGGAATATTACAATGAGCAGTTCTTC. Its translation is CASSPGQEYYNEQFF. The chain carries TRBV5-5 and TRBJ2-1; 8 bases line up with TRBD1. Per germline, CDR1 SGHKS and CDR2 YYEKEE (reference sequence). The CDR3 covers 15 residues. After removal of 4 bases from V and 4 bases from J, the junction contained 7 bases not matched to a gene.

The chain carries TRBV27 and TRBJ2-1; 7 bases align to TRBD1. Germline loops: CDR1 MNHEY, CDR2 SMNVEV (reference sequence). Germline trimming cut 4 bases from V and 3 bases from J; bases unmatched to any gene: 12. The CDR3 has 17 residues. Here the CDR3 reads CASSWESGTANYNEQFF. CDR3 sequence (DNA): TGTGCCAGCAGTTGGGAATCCGGGACAGCAAACTACAATGAGCAGTTCTTC.

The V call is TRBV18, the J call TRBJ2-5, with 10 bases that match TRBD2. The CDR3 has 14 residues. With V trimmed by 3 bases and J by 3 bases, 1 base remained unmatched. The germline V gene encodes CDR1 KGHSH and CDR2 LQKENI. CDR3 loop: CASSPGTSEETQYF. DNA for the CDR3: TGTGCCAGCTCACCCGGGACTAGCGAAGAGACCCAGTACTTC. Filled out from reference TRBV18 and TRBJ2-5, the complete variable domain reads NAGVMQNPRHLVRRRGQEARLRCSPMKGHSHVYWYRQLPEEGLKFMVYLQKENIIDESGMPKERFSAEFPKEGPSILRIQQVVRGDSAAYFCASSPGTSEETQYFGPGTRLLVL.

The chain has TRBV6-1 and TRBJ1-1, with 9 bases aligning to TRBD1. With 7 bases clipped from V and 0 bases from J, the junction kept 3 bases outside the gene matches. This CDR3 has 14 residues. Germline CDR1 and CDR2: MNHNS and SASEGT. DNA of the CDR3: TGTGCCAGCAATAGGGACAGGGTGAACACTGAAGCTTTCTTT. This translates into CASNRDRVNTEAFF.

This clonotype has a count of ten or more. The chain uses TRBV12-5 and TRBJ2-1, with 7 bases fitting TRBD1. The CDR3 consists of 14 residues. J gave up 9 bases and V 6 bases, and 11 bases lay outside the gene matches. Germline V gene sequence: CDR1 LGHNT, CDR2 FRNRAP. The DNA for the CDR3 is TGTGCTAGTGGACCCGGACAGGTACCGGGTGAGCAGTTCTTC. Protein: CASGPGQVPGEQFF.

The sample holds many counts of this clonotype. DNA of the CDR3: TGTGCCATCAGAGTACCCGGGACTAGCGGGAGAGAGACCCAGTACTTC. Protein product: CAIRVPGTSGRETQYF. The chain recombines TRBV10-3 with TRBJ2-5, with 14 positions matching TRBD2. Unmatched junction bases numbered 7, after V lost 6 bases and J lost 4 bases. Germline V gene lookup returns CDR1 ENHRY and CDR2 SYGVKD. The CDR3 sequence is 16 residues long.

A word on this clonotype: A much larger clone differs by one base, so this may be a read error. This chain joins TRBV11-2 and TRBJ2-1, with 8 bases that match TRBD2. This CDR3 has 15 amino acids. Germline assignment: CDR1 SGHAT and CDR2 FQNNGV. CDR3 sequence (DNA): TGTGCCAGCAGCATTTCTAGCGGGCCCTACAATGGGCAGTTCTTC. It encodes CASSISSGPYNGQFF.

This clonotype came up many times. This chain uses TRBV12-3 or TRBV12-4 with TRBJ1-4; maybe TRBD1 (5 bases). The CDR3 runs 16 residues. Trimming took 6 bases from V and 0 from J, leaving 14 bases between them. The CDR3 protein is CASRRGTAATNEKLFF. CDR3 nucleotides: TGTGCCAGCAGGAGGGGAACAGCTGCAACTAATGAAAAACTGTTTTTT.